These T cell receptor beta chains were read from a single sample in a study of blood T cell repertoires in COVID-19. Generated by immunoSEQ multiplex PCR, the TCRdb table keeps only in-frame clones and is missing some. The table includes some 300,000 clones, around nine tenths detected once. Sequencing was carried out using PBMCs or T cells enriched from blood (not recorded which). These receptors were collected from a woman aged 25 to 39 who had recovered from COVID-19. Both conserved end residues are part of each CDR3. Fields, in order: V gene, J gene, D gene, CDR3 length, clone size, CDR3 DNA, CDR3 protein. A D gene is named only where the DNA matches it firmly. Clone size, where shown, is once, few, many, or a class for clones that have expanded.

V: TRBV28
J: TRBJ2-7
D: -
length: 13
size: -
DNA: TGTGCCAGCAGTTTCGGCCAGTCGGGAGAGCAGTACTTC
CDR3: CASSFGQSGEQYF

V: TRBV18
J: TRBJ1-5
D: -
length: 14
size: -
DNA: TGTGCCAGCTCACCAGGGGGGGATGGGAAGCCCCAGCATTTT
CDR3: CASSPGGDGKPQHF

V: TRBV19
J: TRBJ1-1
D: -
length: 13
size: few
DNA: TGTGCCAGTAGACCCCCCGCGTTAGCTGAAGCTTTCTTT
CDR3: CASRPPALAEAFF

V: TRBV28
J: TRBJ2-7
D: -
length: 13
size: -
DNA: TGTGCCAGCAGGGGGGCTCCATGGGGGGAGCAGTACTTC
CDR3: CASRGAPWGEQYF

V: TRBV3-1/TRBV3-2
J: TRBJ1-1
D: TRBD1
length: 14
size: -
DNA: TGTGCCAGCAGCAGACAGACAGGGATCCCTGAAGCTTTCTTT
CDR3: CASSRQTGIPEAFF

V: TRBV9
J: TRBJ1-6
D: TRBD1
length: 15
size: -
DNA: TGTGCCAGCAGCGGGGGGGACAGAACTAATTCACCCCTCCACTTT
CDR3: CASSGGDRTNSPLHF

V: TRBV27
J: TRBJ2-1
D: -
length: 17
size: -
DNA: TGTGCCAGCAGTTTATATGGGCCGACTAGCTCCTACAATGAGCAGTTCTTC
CDR3: CASSLYGPTSSYNEQFF

V: TRBV5-1
J: TRBJ2-7
D: TRBD1
length: 13
size: -
DNA: TGCGCCAGCAGCGGGGGACAGGATTACGAGCAGTACTTC
CDR3: CASSGGQDYEQYF

V: TRBV11-2
J: TRBJ2-1
D: TRBD2
length: 16
size: -
DNA: TGTGCCAGCAGCTCCCGGACTAGCGGGAGGGCGAATGAGCAGTTCTTC
CDR3: CASSSRTSGRANEQFF

V: TRBV19
J: TRBJ2-7
D: -
length: 13
size: -
DNA: TGTGCCAGTAGTAGCGGGGTAACCTACGAGCAGTACTTC
CDR3: CASSSGVTYEQYF

V: TRBV18
J: TRBJ1-5
D: -
length: 15
size: -
DNA: TGTGCCAGCTCACTCTCCCGACAGACCGCCCAGCCCCAGCATTTT
CDR3: CASSLSRQTAQPQHF

V: TRBV4-3
J: TRBJ2-7
D: TRBD1
length: 16
size: -
DNA: TGCGCCAGCAGCCAAGATACAGGGGCCGGAGTCTACGAGCAGTACTTC
CDR3: CASSQDTGAGVYEQYF

V: TRBV11-1
J: TRBJ2-2
D: -
length: 15
size: -
DNA: TGTGCCAGCAGCTTAGAGGGAGAAGTAACCGGGGAGCTGTTTTTT
CDR3: CASSLEGEVTGELFF

V: TRBV9
J: TRBJ1-1
D: -
length: 15
size: -
DNA: TGTGCCAGCAGCGTAGCTCAGGGAATGAACACTGAAGCTTTCTTT
CDR3: CASSVAQGMNTEAFF

V: TRBV7-2
J: TRBJ2-7
D: TRBD2
length: 18
size: -
DNA: TGTGCCAGCAGCTTAGGATCGTTGGGGACTACCTTATCCTACGAGCAGTACTTC
CDR3: CASSLGSLGTTLSYEQYF

V: TRBV19
J: TRBJ2-7
D: TRBD2
length: 12
size: -
DNA: TGTGCCAGTGGCCTAGCGGGCCACGAGCAGTACTTC
CDR3: CASGLAGHEQYF

V: TRBV28
J: TRBJ2-7
D: -
length: 20
size: -
DNA: TGTGCCAGCACCCCCGGGAGGACCTCTCGCTGGGCCAGGGGATTGTGGGAGCAGTACTTC
CDR3: CASTPGRTSRWARGLWEQYF

V: TRBV28
J: TRBJ2-3
D: -
length: 14
size: -
DNA: TGTGCCAGCAGTTTAACTAGGGACACAGATACGCAGTATTTT
CDR3: CASSLTRDTDTQYF

V: TRBV6-1
J: TRBJ1-5
D: -
length: 13
size: -
DNA: TGTGCCAGCAGTGAAGTGAGGGGGCAGCCCCAGCATTTT
CDR3: CASSEVRGQPQHF

V: TRBV18
J: TRBJ1-1
D: -
length: 14
size: -
DNA: TGTGCCAGCTCACCAACCGGGAGGAGTACTGAAGCTTTCTTT
CDR3: CASSPTGRSTEAFF

V: TRBV3-1/TRBV3-2
J: TRBJ2-1
D: TRBD2
length: 17
size: -
DNA: TGTGCCAGCAGCCGCGGACTAGCGGGAGGGCCCCACAATGAGCAGTTCTTC
CDR3: CASSRGLAGGPHNEQFF

V: TRBV3-1/TRBV3-2
J: TRBJ1-2
D: -
length: 13
size: -
DNA: TGTGCCAGCAGCCACAGGGGTTCTCGGGGCTACACCTTC
CDR3: CASSHRGSRGYTF

V: TRBV6-1
J: TRBJ1-1
D: TRBD1
length: 15
size: -
DNA: TGTGCCAGCAGTGACATATCCGGGACAGCCACTGAAGCTTTCTTT
CDR3: CASSDISGTATEAFF

V: TRBV7-6
J: TRBJ2-1
D: TRBD2
length: 16
size: -
DNA: TGTGCCAGCAGCCCGAGCGGGAGGGGCTCCTACAATGAGCAGTTCTTC
CDR3: CASSPSGRGSYNEQFF

V: TRBV19
J: TRBJ2-3
D: TRBD1
length: 14
size: -
DNA: TGTGCCAGTAGTATGACAGGGGTATCAGATACGCAGTATTTT
CDR3: CASSMTGVSDTQYF

V: TRBV4-1
J: TRBJ2-5
D: TRBD2
length: 19
size: -
DNA: TGCGCCAGCAGCCCTTGGGGCGCTGGGACTAGCGGGGGGGGAGAGACCCAGTACTTC
CDR3: CASSPWGAGTSGGGETQYF

V: TRBV28
J: TRBJ2-1
D: TRBD2
length: 16
size: -
DNA: TGTGCCAGCAGTTTCGGGACTAGCGGCGATTACAATGAGCAGTTCTTC
CDR3: CASSFGTSGDYNEQFF

V: TRBV10-1
J: TRBJ1-1
D: -
length: 13
size: -
DNA: TGCGCCAGCCAACAGGGTAGGGGCACTGAAGCTTTCTTT
CDR3: CASQQGRGTEAFF

V: TRBV5-4
J: TRBJ2-7
D: TRBD1
length: 17
size: -
DNA: TGTGCCAGCAGCTCTCCCACAAGGGGACAGTCCTCCTACGAGCAGTACTTC
CDR3: CASSSPTRGQSSYEQYF

V: TRBV28
J: TRBJ2-7
D: TRBD1
length: 14
size: -
DNA: TGTGCCAGCAGTCGACAGGGGAGCTCCTACGAGCAGTACTTC
CDR3: CASSRQGSSYEQYF

V: TRBV7-3
J: TRBJ2-1
D: TRBD2
length: 12
size: -
DNA: TGTGCCAGCAGCCGTCCAGCGGGAGGGCCCGTCTTC
CDR3: CASSRPAGGPVF

V: TRBV3-1/TRBV3-2
J: TRBJ2-5
D: TRBD1
length: 14
size: once
DNA: TGTGCCAGCAGCCGCGGACAGGGCCAAGAGACCCAGTACTTC
CDR3: CASSRGQGQETQYF

V: TRBV10-3
J: TRBJ2-3
D: TRBD1
length: 18
size: -
DNA: TGTGCCATCAGAGCCTGGGTGGGACAGGGGCGCGACACAGATACGCAGTATTTT
CDR3: CAIRAWVGQGRDTDTQYF

V: TRBV4-3
J: TRBJ1-2
D: TRBD1
length: 14
size: -
DNA: TGCGCCAGCAGCCCAACGGGACAGGGATATGGCTACACCTTC
CDR3: CASSPTGQGYGYTF

V: TRBV4-1
J: TRBJ2-7
D: -
length: 12
size: -
DNA: TGCGCCAGCAGCCAGTACGGTGGCGAGCAGTACTTC
CDR3: CASSQYGGEQYF

V: TRBV29-1
J: TRBJ2-5
D: -
length: 13
size: -
DNA: TGCAGCGTTGTGGTGGGGGGGGCAGAGACCCAGTACTTC
CDR3: CSVVVGGAETQYF

V: TRBV5-4
J: TRBJ2-7
D: TRBD2
length: 16
size: -
DNA: TGTGCCAGCAGCTTGGGAGGGGCTAGCGGAACCTACGAGCAGTACTTC
CDR3: CASSLGGASGTYEQYF

V: TRBV6-1
J: TRBJ2-3
D: -
length: 14
size: -
DNA: TGTGCCAGCAGTGACAGGGTGGGGATAGATACGCAGTATTTT
CDR3: CASSDRVGIDTQYF

V: TRBV9
J: TRBJ1-6
D: -
length: 13
size: -
DNA: TGTGCCAGCAGCGGACAGAATAATTCACCCCTCCACTTT
CDR3: CASSGQNNSPLHF

V: TRBV19
J: TRBJ2-7
D: TRBD2
length: 15
size: -
DNA: TGTGCCAGTAGTATACACCCAGCGGGATTCTCCGAGCAGTACTTC
CDR3: CASSIHPAGFSEQYF

V: TRBV6-5
J: TRBJ1-2
D: TRBD1
length: 15
size: -
DNA: TGTGCCAGCAGGTTCCCCGGGACAGCTAACTATGGCTACACCTTC
CDR3: CASRFPGTANYGYTF

V: TRBV7-9
J: TRBJ1-1
D: -
length: 15
size: -
DNA: TGTGCCAGCAGCTTAGAAAGAGGTAGGAACACTGAAGCTTTCTTT
CDR3: CASSLERGRNTEAFF

V: TRBV11-2
J: TRBJ1-1
D: -
length: 13
size: -
DNA: TGTGCCAGCAGCCCCTTTTTGTCCGCTGAAGCTTTCTTT
CDR3: CASSPFLSAEAFF

V: TRBV18
J: TRBJ2-3
D: TRBD2
length: 15
size: -
DNA: TGTGCCAGCTCACCTAGCGGGAGTATGGCAGATACGCAGTATTTT
CDR3: CASSPSGSMADTQYF

V: TRBV3-1/TRBV3-2
J: TRBJ1-2
D: TRBD1
length: 18
size: -
DNA: TGTGCCAGCAGCCAATACCGGGACAGGGGGTTAATTAACTATGGCTACACCTTC
CDR3: CASSQYRDRGLINYGYTF

V: TRBV4-2
J: TRBJ1-4
D: -
length: 18
size: -
DNA: TGTGCCAGCAGCCGGATGGGTGGAGCGGGGACGTTGGGTGAAAAACTGTTTTTT
CDR3: CASSRMGGAGTLGEKLFF

V: TRBV12-5
J: TRBJ2-7
D: TRBD1
length: 13
size: -
DNA: TGTGCTAGTGGTGGACAGGGGACCTACGAGCAGTACTTC
CDR3: CASGGQGTYEQYF

V: TRBV18
J: TRBJ1-1
D: TRBD1
length: 12
size: -
DNA: TGTGCCAGCTCACCGGACAGGGCGGAAGCTTTCTTT
CDR3: CASSPDRAEAFF

V: TRBV6-5
J: TRBJ1-6
D: -
length: 12
size: -
DNA: TGTGCCAGCAGGGGGGCTCGGTCACCCCTCCACTTT
CDR3: CASRGARSPLHF

V: TRBV7-9
J: TRBJ1-2
D: -
length: 16
size: -
DNA: TGTGCCAGCAGCTTCGGACAGTCCTCGGTGGGCTATGGCTACACCTTC
CDR3: CASSFGQSSVGYGYTF